One sample yielded the 17 T cell receptor beta chains listed below, sequenced in a study of shared clonotypes between healthy human individuals. Sequencing used immunoSEQ multiplex PCR; TCRdb keeps in-frame clones, though not all of them. The sample records over a million clones, roughly 95% being singletons. Sample: naive CD4+ T cells sorted from blood. Described subset: CD45RA+ positively selected. The receptor source for this set is a man younger than 45 in good health.

The chain has TRBV7-8 and TRBJ1-5; D remains unclear. Germline CDR1 reads SGHVS; CDR2 reads FQNEAQ. This CDR3 comprises 12 residues. Deletions cut 4 bases from V and 8 bases from J, with 9 bases between. The CDR3 loop is CASSSRTEPQHF. The DNA for the CDR3 is TGTGCCAGCAGCTCACGGACGGAGCCCCAGCATTTT.

This chain uses TRBV12-5 with TRBJ2-2, with 9 bases that match TRBD1. The germline gives CDR1 LGHNT, CDR2 FRNRAP. V shed 1 base and J 0 bases; nucleotides not matched to a gene: 6. This CDR3 has 18 residues. Here the CDR3 reads CASGLDRQGVANTGELFF. CDR3 nucleotides: TGTGCTAGTGGTTTGGACCGACAGGGGGTAGCGAACACCGGGGAGCTGTTTTTT.

This sequence joins TRBV27 and TRBJ2-5; 7 bases line up with TRBD1. This CDR3 is built from 18 residues. The ends lost 6 bases at V and 5 bases at J; junction bases unmatched: 21. Germline CDR1 reads MNHEY; CDR2 reads SMNVEV (reference sequence). This CDR3 is CASSRLLGTVNRWETQYF. The CDR3 nucleotides are TGTGCCAGCAGCCGACTCTTAGGGACAGTAAATAGGTGGGAGACCCAGTACTTC.

V and J are TRBV28 and TRBJ2-2; tentatively, D is TRBD1 (5 bases). Trimming shortened V by 0 bases and J by 7 bases, and 12 bases separated the two germline ends. The CDR3 extends over 15 amino acids. Germline V gene lookup returns CDR1 MDHEN and CDR2 SYDVKM. Written as DNA, the CDR3 is TGTGCCAGCAGTTTATGGCAGGGTTTAGACGGGGAGCTGTTTTTT. It specifies CASSLWQGLDGELFF.

The chain carries TRBV7-9 and TRBJ2-1; 9 bases map to TRBD2. The CDR3 spans 15 residues. The germline CDR1 and CDR2 sequences are SEHNR and FQNEAQ (reference sequence). The J segment lost 3 bases and the V segment lost 5 bases, leaving 5 bases of the junction unmatched. The CDR3 coding sequence is TGTGCCAGCAGCCCTAGCGGGATTCACTACAATGAGCAGTTCTTC. It codes for CASSPSGIHYNEQFF.

The chain joins TRBV10-3 to TRBJ2-3, with D maybe TRBD2 (5 bases). Trimming left V 7 bases short and J 1 base short, with 9 bases between. The CDR3 has 13 amino acids. CDR1 is ENHRY and CDR2 is SYGVKD in the germline V gene. Here the CDR3 reads CAITGSGTDTQYF. CDR3 nucleotide sequence: TGTGCCATCACGGGATCGGGCACAGATACGCAGTATTTT.

J is TRBJ1-1 and V is TRBV6-1; D is ambiguous. Germline CDR1 MNHNS, CDR2 SASEGT. The CDR3 loop spans 15 amino acids. The V end was cut by 10 bases, the J end by 0 bases, with 18 bases between. Here the CDR3 DNA reads TGTGCCACCAGACCTTGGGATTTCATGAACACTGAAGCTTTCTTT. It yields the protein CATRPWDFMNTEAFF.

This rearrangement joins TRBV7-2 to TRBJ1-4; no reliable D call. V lost 3 bases to trimming and J lost 8 bases, with 16 bases between them. Germline V gene data show CDR1 as SGHTA and CDR2 as FQGNSA. This CDR3 contains 15 residues. CDR3 DNA: TGTGCCAGCAGCTTCGACCGTGGCAATCGGGAAAAACTGTTTTTT. Amino acid sequence: CASSFDRGNREKLFF.

The genes are TRBV28 and TRBJ2-1; D might be TRBD2 (6 bases). The CDR3 is 18 residues long. The ends were cut back, 6 bases at V and 0 bases at J, with 21 bases in the middle. CDR1 and CDR2 (germline): MDHEN, SYDVKM. The CDR3 DNA follows: TGTGCCAGCAGCCGGGTCCAACTAATCGGGAGCTCCTACAATGAGCAGTTCTTC. Amino acid sequence: CASSRVQLIGSSYNEQFF.

The chain recombines TRBV29-1 with TRBJ1-1, with D perhaps TRBD1 (5 bases). From germline, CDR1 is SQVTM and CDR2 ANQGSEA. V was shortened by 7 bases and J by 0 bases, with 12 bases between the two germline ends. CDR3 length: 13 residues. In nucleotides, the CDR3 is TGCAGCGCCAGAGGACATCTGAACACTGAAGCTTTCTTT. Amino acids: CSARGHLNTEAFF.

The rearrangement links TRBV28 to TRBJ2-6; D is unresolved. Germline CDR1 MDHEN, CDR2 SYDVKM. The CDR3 has 17 residues. The V and J ends lost 5 bases and 5 bases respectively, with 19 bases between them. CDR3 in amino acids: CASSRTTPQSRANVLTF. Here the CDR3 DNA reads TGTGCCAGCAGTCGTACTACTCCACAAAGTCGGGCCAACGTCCTGACTTTC.

The gene calls are TRBV9 and TRBJ2-2; perhaps TRBD1 as D (6 bases). Germline loops: CDR1 SGDLS, CDR2 YYNGEE. Trimming removed 1 base at V and 5 bases at J, with 12 bases between. The CDR3 extends over 15 amino acids. The CDR3 bases are TGTGCCAGCAGCGTAATGGCTCAGGGGACCGGGGAGCTGTTTTTT. It encodes CASSVMAQGTGELFF. Supplemented by reference TRBV9 and TRBJ2-2, the full variable domain reads DSGVTQTPKHLITATGQRVTLRCSPRSGDLSVYWYQQSLDQGLQFLIQYYNGEERAKGNILERFSAQQFPDLHSELNLSSLELGDSALYFCASSVMAQGTGELFFGEGSRLTVL.

This clone was found a few times. Other DNA sequences within the sample encode an identical CDR3. V gene TRBV6-5 combines with J gene TRBJ1-1, with D unresolved. The CDR3 runs to 13 residues. CDR1 is MNHEY and CDR2 is SVGAGI in the germline V gene. Trimming removed 0 bases from V and 1 base from J, with 3 bases in between. This chain's CDR3 is CASSYSENTEAFF. CDR3 bases: TGTGCCAGCAGTTACTCAGAGAACACTGAAGCTTTCTTT.

The chain uses TRBV7-9 and TRBJ2-7; TRBD1 aligns across 9 bases. Germline V gives CDR1 SEHNR, CDR2 FQNEAQ (reference sequence). V lost 0 bases to trimming and J lost 5 bases; unmatched junction nucleotides: 5. This CDR3 has 15 amino acids. The CDR3 region is CASSLAGDRDHEQYF. CDR3 DNA sequence: TGTGCCAGCAGCTTAGCCGGGGACAGGGATCACGAGCAGTACTTC. Together with reference TRBV7-9 and TRBJ2-7, the CDR3 gives the full variable domain: DTGVSQNPRHKITKRGQNVTFRCDPISEHNRLYWYRQTLGQGPEFLTYFQNEAQLEKSRLLSDRFSAERPKGSFSTLEIQRTEQGDSAMYLCASSLAGDRDHEQYFGPGTRLTVT.

For the CDR3, the DNA is TGTGCCAGCAACAATCTCCCCAGATTCACTGAAGCTTTCTTT. It translates to CASNNLPRFTEAFF. This sequence joins TRBV28 and TRBJ1-1; D not certain. CDR3 length: 14 residues. Trimming removed 7 bases from V and 4 bases from J, with 16 bases in between. Germline CDR1 MDHEN, CDR2 SYDVKM.

The CDR3: CASSATGRWAFF. CDR3 bases: TGTGCCAGCAGCGCCACAGGGAGGTGGGCTTTCTTT. V gene TRBV5-4 combines with J gene TRBJ1-1; possible D gene TRBD1, 6 bases. The ends were cut back, 4 bases at V and 11 bases at J, with 15 bases in the middle. This CDR3 region has 12 residues. Germline values: CDR1 SGHNT, CDR2 YYREEE (reference sequence).

Here the CDR3 reads CASSFLLTGVITDTQYF. CDR3 sequence (DNA): TGTGCCAGCAGCTTTTTGCTGACGGGAGTCATTACAGATACGCAGTATTTT. The genes are TRBV7-9 and TRBJ2-3, with D possibly TRBD2 on 6 matching bases. This CDR3 has 17 amino acids. V was trimmed by 3 bases and J by 3 bases, leaving 19 bases between them. Germline V CDR1 and CDR2: SEHNR, FQNEAQ (reference sequence). Complete variable domain (other parts from reference TRBV7-9 and TRBJ2-3): DTGVSQNPRHKITKRGQNVTFRCDPISEHNRLYWYRQTLGQGPEFLTYFQNEAQLEKSRLLSDRFSAERPKGSFSTLEIQRTEQGDSAMYLCASSFLLTGVITDTQYFGPGTRLTVL.